The 21 T cell receptor beta chains below were found in one sample sequenced in a study of blood T cell repertoires in COVID-19. Only in-frame clones appear in the TCRdb table, and some are missing; sequencing was by immunoSEQ multiplex PCR. The sample shows tens of thousands of clones, 86% of them seen only once. Sequenced material: peripheral blood. These receptors all come from a man between 40 and 49 years old with acute or convalescent COVID-19.

CDR3 residues: CACEPWDRFNEQFF. CDR3 sequence (DNA): TGTGCCTGCGAACCCTGGGACAGATTCAATGAGCAGTTCTTC. V and J are TRBV30 and TRBJ2-1; TRBD1 agrees at 7 bases. V was clipped by 6 bases and J by 6 bases; unmatched bases: 11. The V gene's germline CDR1 is GTSNPN and CDR2 SVGIG (reference sequence). The CDR3 is made up of 14 amino acids.

The J gene is TRBJ1-2, the V gene TRBV5-1, with a possible D match to TRBD1 (5 bases). CDR1 and CDR2 (germline): SGHRS, YFSETQ. Trimming cost V 2 bases and J 6 bases, with 26 bases left between them. The CDR3 totals 18 residues. This CDR3 reads CASSLSGLLREARDGYTF. As DNA, the CDR3 is TGCGCCAGCAGCTTATCGGGACTACTTCGGGAGGCCAGGGATGGCTACACCTTC. The full variable domain, rest sourced from reference TRBV5-1 and TRBJ1-2, is KAGVTQTPRYLIKTRGQQVTLSCSPISGHRSVSWYQQTPGQGLQFLFEYFSETQRNKGNFPGRFSGRQFSNSRSEMNVSTLELGDSALYLCASSLSGLLREARDGYTFGSGTRLTVV.

The chain joins TRBV6-5 to TRBJ1-2; D gene ambiguous. The V end was cut by 5 bases, the J end by 5 bases, with 12 bases between. This CDR3 is 13 amino acids long. CDR1 and CDR2 from the germline V gene are MNHEY and SVGAGI. The CDR3 loop is CASSPPGGYGYTF. The CDR3 DNA reads as TGTGCCAGCAGTCCGCCTGGAGGGTATGGCTACACCTTC.

This chain uses TRBV5-4 with TRBJ2-7, with 14 bases that match TRBD2. The CDR3 length is 17 residues. CDR1 and CDR2 (germline): SGHNT, YYREEE (reference sequence). Germline trimming cut 4 bases from V and 0 bases from J; bases unmatched to any gene: 6. The CDR3 is CASSQGLAGASSYEQYF. CDR3 in DNA: TGTGCCAGCAGCCAGGGACTAGCGGGGGCTAGCTCCTACGAGCAGTACTTC.

The V and J genes are TRBV27 and TRBJ1-2; the D is unclear. Trimming left V 0 bases short and J 1 base short, with 12 bases between. This CDR3 has 16 amino acids. From germline, CDR1 is MNHEY and CDR2 SMNVEV (reference sequence). The chain's CDR3 is CASSLSPEAGNYGYTF. CDR3 nucleotides: TGTGCCAGCAGTTTATCACCGGAGGCGGGTAACTATGGCTACACCTTC.

This chain connects TRBV15 to TRBJ1-1; the D is unclear. CDR1 and CDR2 (germline): LNHNV, YYDKDF (reference sequence). The V end lost 3 bases, the J end lost 5 bases, and 10 bases lay between the germline ends. The CDR3 covers 13 residues. CDR3 amino acids: CATSRERGTEAFF. For the CDR3, the DNA is TGTGCCACCAGCAGGGAGAGAGGGACTGAAGCTTTCTTT.

Only a few counts were recorded for this clone. This sequence joins TRBV27 and TRBJ1-5, with 7 bases that match TRBD1. The trim removed 4 bases at V and 7 bases at J, leaving 16 bases unmatched. Looked up from germline, CDR1 is MNHEY and CDR2 is SMNVEV (reference sequence). The CDR3 runs to 17 residues. The CDR3 sequence: CASSSHPNYRGGQPQHF. As DNA, the CDR3 is TGTGCCAGCAGTTCGCACCCTAATTACAGGGGCGGACAGCCCCAGCATTTT.

The J gene is TRBJ1-1, the V gene TRBV9; 8 bases fit TRBD1. The CDR3 covers 14 residues. The V and J ends lost 4 bases and 4 bases, in that order; junction bases with no gene match: 6. Germline CDR1 SGDLS, CDR2 YYNGEE. The CDR3 protein is CASSTGQGGTEAFF. In DNA, the CDR3 is TGTGCCAGCAGCACCGGACAGGGAGGCACTGAAGCTTTCTTT. The full variable domain, its missing parts supplied by reference TRBV9 and TRBJ1-1, is DSGVTQTPKHLITATGQRVTLRCSPRSGDLSVYWYQQSLDQGLQFLIQYYNGEERAKGNILERFSAQQFPDLHSELNLSSLELGDSALYFCASSTGQGGTEAFFGQGTRLTVV.

This chain links TRBV30 with TRBJ1-3; the match to TRBD1 covers 7 bases. V gave up 5 bases and J gave up 2 bases; unmatched junction bases: 3. Germline loops: CDR1 GTSNPN, CDR2 SVGIG (reference sequence). The CDR3 is 13 residues long. The CDR3, as DNA: TGTGCCTGGGCAGGGGGTACTGGAAACACCATATATTTT. Residues: CAWAGGTGNTIYF.

The chain has TRBV2 and TRBJ1-5, with 7 bases fitting TRBD1. The V segment lost 4 bases and the J segment 0 bases; nucleotides outside the gene matches: 6. CDR1 SNHLY and CDR2 FYNNEI come from the germline V gene. CDR3 length: 16 residues. Written as DNA, the CDR3 is TGTGCCAGCAGTGCGCAGGGGGTTCTTAGCAATCAGCCCCAGCATTTT. Its protein product is CASSAQGVLSNQPQHF.

CDR3 region: CASTRGQGLIDEQYF. The CDR3, as DNA: TGTGCCAGCACCCGCGGGCAGGGGCTAATCGACGAGCAGTACTTC. The V call is TRBV6-5, the J call TRBJ2-7; maybe TRBD1 (6 bases). There are 15 residues in the CDR3. V lost 7 bases and J lost 5, with 21 bases in between. Germline V gene data show CDR1 as MNHEY and CDR2 as SVGAGI.

The chain combines TRBV24-1 with TRBJ1-1; TRBD1 is a possible D gene (5 bases). The V end lost 9 bases, the J end lost 0 bases, and 13 bases lay between the germline ends. Germline assignment: CDR1 KGHDR and CDR2 SFDVKD. The CDR3 has 14 residues. CDR3 sequence reads: CATSETVLNTEAFF. The CDR3 DNA sequence: TGTGCCACCTCCGAGACAGTGCTGAACACTGAAGCTTTCTTT.

The rearrangement links TRBV3-1 (or the pseudogene TRBV3-2) to TRBJ2-1; no firm D call. Germline V gene sequence: CDR1 LGHDT, CDR2 YNNKEL (reference sequence). This CDR3 spans 17 amino acids. V lost 0 bases, J lost 0 bases, and 12 bases lay in between. The CDR3: CASSQDSPLVSYNEQFF. CDR3 sequence (DNA): TGTGCCAGCAGCCAAGATAGTCCTCTCGTCTCCTACAATGAGCAGTTCTTC.

The V call is TRBV11-3, the J call TRBJ2-2; 8 bases are shared with TRBD2. Trimming took 6 bases from V and 1 from J; bases not matched to a gene: 16. The CDR3 is 19 residues long. Germline CDR1 and CDR2: SGHNT and YENEEA. The CDR3 DNA follows: TGTGCCAGCAGTTCTCGCGGAGGGCGGGGGGCCTTGAACACCGGGGAGCTGTTTTTT. It encodes CASSSRGGRGALNTGELFF.

This chain links TRBV11-2 with TRBJ2-7; D is unresolved. Trimming removed 5 bases at V and 7 bases at J, with 15 bases between. Germline loops: CDR1 SGHAT, CDR2 FQNNGV. This CDR3 spans 13 amino acids. In DNA form, the CDR3 reads TGTGCCAGCAGCCCCGGAACCCTGAGGGAGCAGTACTTC. Translating it yields CASSPGTLREQYF. Together with reference TRBV11-2 and TRBJ2-7, the CDR3 gives the full variable domain: EAGVAQSPRYKIIEKRQSVAFWCNPISGHATLYWYQQILGQGPKLLIQFQNNGVVDDSQLPKDRFSAERLKGVDSTLKIQPAKLEDSAVYLCASSPGTLREQYFGPGTRLTVT.

The rearrangement uses TRBV28 and TRBJ1-1, with 7 bases matching TRBD1. Per germline, CDR1 MDHEN and CDR2 SYDVKM. The CDR3 runs 13 residues. V lost 7 bases and J lost 1; bases outside the gene matches: 3. DNA for the CDR3: TGTGCCAGCACTTACAGGGGGAACACTGAAGCTTTCTTT. Its translation is CASTYRGNTEAFF.

V and J are TRBV27 and TRBJ1-6, with D perhaps TRBD1 (5 bases). Trimming shortened V by 3 bases and J by 9 bases, and 24 bases separated the two germline ends. Germline V gene lookup returns CDR1 MNHEY and CDR2 SMNVEV (reference sequence). The CDR3 covers 18 residues. CDR3 sequence (DNA): TGTGCCAGCAGTTTGCAGGGAACTGGGGCGGTAACGACTTCACCCCTCCACTTT. Translation: CASSLQGTGAVTTSPLHF.

This sequence joins TRBV3-1 (or the pseudogene TRBV3-2) and TRBJ1-4, with 9 positions matching TRBD1. V shed 0 bases, J shed 2 bases, and the junction held 13 bases outside the gene matches. This CDR3 is 20 amino acids long. Germline CDR1 and CDR2: LGHDT and YNNKEL (reference sequence). CDR3 protein: CASSQDRSRGQGSTNEKLFF. The CDR3 coding sequence is TGTGCCAGCAGCCAAGATCGGTCTCGGGGACAGGGAAGCACTAATGAAAAACTGTTTTTT.

The chain uses TRBV30 and TRBJ1-2; perhaps TRBD1 as D (5 bases). The V end lost 3 bases, the J end lost 6 bases, and 14 bases lay between the germline ends. The CDR3 has 13 amino acids. The germline V gene has CDR1 GTSNPN and CDR2 SVGIG (reference sequence). The CDR3 loop is CAWRVGGANGYTF. The CDR3, as DNA: TGTGCCTGGAGGGTCGGAGGGGCGAATGGCTACACCTTC.

The gene calls are TRBV19 and TRBJ1-1, with 8 bases lining up with TRBD1. Trimming removed 4 bases from V and 7 bases from J; junction bases left unmatched: 8. CDR1 and CDR2 (germline): LNHDA, SQIVND (reference sequence). This CDR3 has 14 amino acids. The CDR3 sequence: CASSKTGEVDEAFF. The CDR3 coding sequence is TGTGCCAGTAGTAAGACAGGGGAAGTGGATGAAGCTTTCTTT.

The rearrangement joins TRBV2 to TRBJ2-1; tentative D call: TRBD2 (6 bases). V lost 8 bases to trimming and J lost 12 bases, with 23 bases between them. There are 14 residues in the CDR3. The germline V gene encodes CDR1 SNHLY and CDR2 FYNNEI. The CDR3 DNA reads TGTGCCAGCCGTGGAGCTAGCGCCTCGGGCGGGCAGTTCTTC. This encodes CASRGASASGGQFF. Full variable domain (outside the CDR3, taken from reference TRBV2 and TRBJ2-1): EPEVTQTPSHQVTQMGQEVILRCVPISNHLYFYWYRQILGQKVEFLVSFYNNEISEKSEIFDDQFSVERPDGSNFTLKIRSTKLEDSAMYFCASRGASASGGQFFGPGTRLTVL.